This T cell receptor beta chain is from a study of blood T cell repertoires in COVID-19. On the study more broadly: Both acute and convalescent COVID-19 samples were obtained from the United States, Italy and Spain.

Original analysis: Nucleated cell number was recorded as an estimate derived from reference gene primer amplification. The repertoire was sequenced with immunoSEQ multiplex PCR; TCRdb's copy has only in-frame clones and lacks some. That table furnishes V, J and clone size, whereas the DNA furnished D and trimming. Here the sample spans about 220,000 clones, approximately 85% being singletons. The Seattle patients, enrolled during active infection, were followed longitudinally. This sequence was found in a woman aged 70-85 years with COVID-19, enrolled during active disease. The source material was peripheral blood.

CDR3 sequence (DNA): TGCGCCAGCAGCTTGGGAGTACAGAGCAATGAAAAACTGTTTTTT. This sequence encodes CASSLGVQSNEKLFF. V gene TRBV5-1 combines with J gene TRBJ1-4, with no clear D. V lost 0 bases to trimming and J lost 5 bases, with 11 bases between them. The CDR3 is made up of 15 amino acids. CDR1 and CDR2 from the germline V gene are SGHRS and YFSETQ. The full variable domain, with the rest looked up from reference TRBV5-1 and TRBJ1-4, is KAGVTQTPRYLIKTRGQQVTLSCSPISGHRSVSWYQQTPGQGLQFLFEYFSETQRNKGNFPGRFSGRQFSNSRSEMNVSTLELGDSALYLCASSLGVQSNEKLFFGSGTQLSVL.